These 11 T cell receptor beta chains were all obtained from the same sample, sequenced in a study of T cells in Graves' hyperthyroidism and ophthalmopathy. RNA transcripts gave rise to amplified TCR beta CDR3 regions. RT-PCR in the first round (using the HTBI primer set) targeted the TCR CDR3. TCRdb redid the calling of the multiplex PCR reads with MiXCR, one entry per CDR3 protein. The table records 300,000 to 450,000 distinct CDR3 sequences, less than 15% of them present only once. Sequencing was done on a sample of blood. The origin of the receptors is a woman aged 18-35 years with Graves' hyperthyroidism.

The chain uses TRBV5-4 and TRBJ2-1, with 7 bases identical to TRBD1. The junction had 13 bases not matched to a gene; V was cut back by 3 bases and J by 10 bases. The V gene's germline CDR1 is SGHNT and CDR2 YYREEE (reference sequence). The CDR3 contains 15 residues. This CDR3 reads CASSSPLRQGREQFF. For the CDR3, the DNA is TGTGCCAGCAGCTCCCCCCTTCGACAGGGCAGAGAGCAGTTCTTC.

This clonotype was found many times. V gene TRBV12-3 or TRBV12-4 combines with J gene TRBJ2-1, with 7 nucleotides matching TRBD2. There are 13 residues in the CDR3. V lost 6 bases and J lost 10; bases outside the gene matches: 9. The CDR3 loop reads CASSLLGEGEQFF. The CDR3 coding sequence is TGTGCCAGCAGCCTATTGGGGGAGGGAGAGCAGTTCTTC.

This clonotype showed up many times. The gene calls are TRBV10-3 and TRBJ1-1, with 10 nucleotides matching TRBD1. The CDR3 has 12 amino acids. The V gene end was trimmed by 5 bases and the J gene end by 8 bases; junction bases not matched to a gene: 2. Germline CDR1 is ENHRY and CDR2 is SYGVKD. The CDR3 region is CAISRDRGEAFF. Here the CDR3 DNA reads TGTGCCATCAGTCGGGACAGGGGAGAAGCTTTCTTT.

This clonotype was counted ten times or more. The V gene is TRBV7-2, the J gene TRBJ1-1; D remains ambiguous. Trimming pared 6 bases from V and 1 base from J, leaving 12 bases between. CDR3 length: 14 amino acids. Germline CDR1 SGHTA, CDR2 FQGNSA. Here the CDR3 reads CASSPRRQNTEAFF. CDR3 nucleotide sequence: TGTGCCAGCAGTCCACGACGGCAGAACACTGAAGCTTTCTTT. Drawing the rest from reference TRBV7-2 and TRBJ1-1, the complete variable domain is GAGVSQSPSNKVTEKGKDVELRCDPISGHTALYWYRQSLGQGLEFLIYFQGNSAPDKSGLPSDRFSAERTGGSVSTLTIQRTQQEDSAVYLCASSPRRQNTEAFFGQGTRLTVV.

The rearrangement uses TRBV27 and TRBJ2-7; 9 bases agree with TRBD2. Looked up from germline, CDR1 is MNHEY and CDR2 is SMNVEV (reference sequence). V gave up 0 bases and J gave up 2 bases; unmatched junction bases: 2. CDR3 length equals 15 residues. The CDR3 spells CASSLSLAGTYEQYF. The CDR3 nucleotides read TGTGCCAGCAGTTTATCGCTAGCGGGAACCTACGAGCAGTACTTC.

This clonotype was recorded at least ten times. The chain links TRBV3-1 to TRBJ1-5; the D gene is possibly TRBD1 (5 bases). Germline V gene data show CDR1 as LGHDT and CDR2 as YNNKEL (reference sequence). The V and J ends lost 2 bases and 2 bases respectively, with 13 bases between them. The CDR3 is made up of 16 amino acids. CDR3 in amino acids: CASSQSQGRGNQPQHF. CDR3 sequence (DNA): TGTGCCAGCAGCCAAAGTCAGGGAAGGGGCAATCAGCCCCAGCATTTT.

In its sample, this clonotype was seen many times. This rearrangement joins TRBV3-1 to TRBJ1-4; tentative D call: TRBD1 (5 bases). The CDR3 sequence is 16 residues long. Germline V CDR1 and CDR2: LGHDT, YNNKEL (reference sequence). V was shortened by 4 bases and J by 4 bases, with 16 bases between the two germline ends. The CDR3 spells CASSPPFWGNNEKLFF. In nucleotides, the CDR3 is TGTGCCAGCAGCCCCCCCTTTTGGGGGAATAATGAAAAACTGTTTTTT.

This clonotype was detected ten times or more. This chain connects TRBV7-8 to TRBJ1-1; no reliable D call. Trimming left V 4 bases short and J 5 bases short, with 11 bases between. This CDR3 comprises 13 residues. The V gene's germline CDR1 is SGHVS and CDR2 FQNEAQ. The CDR3 region has the DNA TGTGCCAGCAGCTACACTCGCGCTACTGAAGCTTTCTTT. Translation gives CASSYTRATEAFF.

The sample holds many counts of this clonotype. The chain carries TRBV7-9 and TRBJ1-2; D gene unclear. The germline V and J ends were trimmed by 1 base and 8 bases, with 17 bases remaining between them. The CDR3 has 15 amino acids. The germline V gene has CDR1 SEHNR and CDR2 FQNEAQ (reference sequence). The CDR3 DNA sequence: TGTGCCAGCAGCTTAGGGTCCCTTCTCGGAGGGGGCTACACCTTC. Its translation: CASSLGSLLGGGYTF.

The V and J genes are TRBV5-4 and TRBJ1-2; 8 nucleotides line up with TRBD1. This CDR3 has 14 residues. The V and J ends lost 4 bases and 4 bases, in that order; junction bases with no gene match: 6. Germline CDR1 and CDR2: SGHNT and YYREEE (reference sequence). CDR3 in amino acids: CASSPGQGVYGYTF. In DNA form, the CDR3 reads TGTGCCAGCAGCCCCGGACAGGGAGTCTATGGCTACACCTTC.

This clonotype showed up many times. This chain links TRBV11-1 with TRBJ1-2; D unresolved. Germline V gene sequence: CDR1 SGHAT, CDR2 FQDESV (reference sequence). With 5 bases removed from V and 4 bases from J, the gap between germline ends came to 11 bases. CDR3 length: 13 amino acids. This chain's CDR3 is CASSPGRTYGYTF. CDR3 nucleotide sequence: TGTGCCAGCAGCCCAGGTCGGACCTATGGCTACACCTTC.